The 22 T cell receptor beta chains presented below share a single source sample, sequenced in a study of cytomegalovirus exposure and HLA in healthy donors. The PCR had 60 Vbeta and 13 Jbeta primers. This table comes from immunoSEQ multiplex PCR, and its TCRdb copy is limited to in-frame clones, with some not included. The data contain roughly 250,000 clones, 80% of them seen just once; the ten biggest clones take up roughly 0.31%. The sample consisted of PBMCs. The source is a girl under 10 years old in good health and CMV-seronegative.

The chain couples TRBV28 to TRBJ1-2; D is perhaps TRBD1 (5 bases). Trimming stripped 8 bases from V and 1 base from J, with 11 bases between. CDR3 length equals 13 residues. Germline V CDR1 and CDR2: MDHEN, SYDVKM. This CDR3 reads CASRTSLNYGYTF. DNA of the CDR3: TGTGCCAGCCGGACATCGCTTAACTATGGCTACACCTTC.

The table lists this clone with a few counts. The chain employs TRBV28 and TRBJ2-7; 9 bases fit TRBD1. This CDR3 region has 16 residues. V shed 6 bases and J 2 bases; nucleotides not matched to a gene: 11. Germline V gives CDR1 MDHEN, CDR2 SYDVKM. The CDR3 is CASSSTGTGNPYEQYF. CDR3 sequence (DNA): TGTGCCAGCAGCAGCACCGGGACAGGGAACCCCTACGAGCAGTACTTC.

This clone was found once. V is TRBV29-1 and J is TRBJ2-7; 8 nucleotides align to TRBD2. Germline trimming cut 2 bases from V and 4 bases from J; bases unmatched to any gene: 4. Germline CDR1 is SQVTM and CDR2 is ANQGSEA. The CDR3 has 13 amino acids. CDR3: CSVEREGHYEQYF. DNA for the CDR3: TGCAGCGTTGAACGGGAGGGCCATTACGAGCAGTACTTC.

The rearrangement links TRBV18 to TRBJ1-5, with 10 bases fitting TRBD1. The CDR3 extends over 17 amino acids. The germline V gene has CDR1 KGHSH and CDR2 LQKENI. Trimming cost V 4 bases and J 0 bases; bases outside gene matches: 6. CDR3 region: CASSLGTGAYSNQPQHF. Here the CDR3 DNA reads TGTGCCAGCTCACTGGGGACAGGGGCTTATAGCAATCAGCCCCAGCATTTT.

This chain connects TRBV7-9 to TRBJ1-1, with D possibly matching TRBD1 (6 bases). Trimming took off 5 bases at V and 1 base at J, with 14 bases between the two ends. Germline V gene data show CDR1 as SEHNR and CDR2 as FQNEAQ (reference sequence). The CDR3 spans 15 residues. The CDR3 nucleotides read TGTGCCAGCAGCCTTGGGGGGGCAGCGAACACTGAAGCTTTCTTT. Protein product: CASSLGGAANTEAFF.

The chain couples TRBV6-5 to TRBJ2-7; 7 bases agree with TRBD1. With V trimmed by 2 bases and J by 4 bases, 5 bases remained unmatched. The V gene's germline CDR1 is MNHEY and CDR2 SVGAGI. The CDR3 is 14 amino acids. The CDR3 is CASSYDRDGYEQYF. DNA for the CDR3: TGTGCCAGCAGTTACGACAGGGACGGGTACGAGCAGTACTTC.

This chain connects TRBV9 to TRBJ2-1; D remains unclear. The CDR3 is 15 amino acids. V was trimmed by 0 bases and J by 8 bases, leaving 15 bases between them. Germline loops: CDR1 SGDLS, CDR2 YYNGEE. The CDR3 sequence: CASSVVSRPQDEQFF. In nucleotides, the CDR3 is TGTGCCAGCAGCGTAGTATCCCGGCCTCAGGATGAGCAGTTCTTC.

V usage is TRBV6-1 and J usage is TRBJ1-3; TRBD1 is a possible D gene (6 bases). Germline-derived CDR1 and CDR2 are MNHNS and SASEGT. CDR3 length: 14 residues. The V gene lost 3 bases and the J gene lost 4 bases, with 10 bases spanning the gap. CDR3: CASSEGAGGNTIYF. CDR3 bases: TGTGCCAGCAGTGAGGGGGCGGGCGGAAACACCATATATTTT.

The gene calls are TRBV7-8 and TRBJ1-1; D uncertain. V shed 1 base and J shed 1 base, with 10 bases lying between them. Germline V CDR1 and CDR2: SGHVS, FQNEAQ. The CDR3 runs to 15 residues. CDR3 protein: CASSLVVRGNTEAFF. The CDR3 nucleotides are TGTGCCAGCAGCTTAGTCGTGCGGGGGAACACTGAAGCTTTCTTT. The entire variable domain, with the rest obtained from reference TRBV7-8 and TRBJ1-1, is as follows: GAGVSQSPRYKVAKRGQDVALRCDPISGHVSLFWYQQALGQGPEFLTYFQNEAQLDKSGLPSDRFFAERPEGSVSTLKIQRTQQEDSAVYLCASSLVVRGNTEAFFGQGTRLTVV.

J is TRBJ2-5 and V is TRBV5-6; perhaps TRBD2 as D (5 bases). The CDR3 covers 17 residues. V shed 3 bases and J shed 2 bases, with 20 bases lying between them. Germline values: CDR1 SGHDT, CDR2 YYEEEE. The CDR3 region has the DNA TGTGCCAGCAGCTCAGGATTCACTCGGACTGAACAAGAGACCCAGTACTTC. Amino acids: CASSSGFTRTEQETQYF.

This chain uses TRBV2 with TRBJ2-1; 15 nucleotides align to TRBD2. This CDR3 contains 16 residues. The trim removed 5 bases at V and 8 bases at J, leaving 7 bases unmatched. Germline V gives CDR1 SNHLY, CDR2 FYNNEI. DNA for the CDR3: TGTGCCAGCAGTTTTGTAGGGACTAGCGGGAGGCATGAGCAGTTCTTC. Translation gives CASSFVGTSGRHEQFF.

This clone came up once. The rearrangement links TRBV28 to TRBJ2-4; D call uncertain. This CDR3 has 13 amino acids. V was trimmed by 6 bases and J by 8 bases, leaving 14 bases between them. The germline V gene has CDR1 MDHEN and CDR2 SYDVKM. The CDR3 protein is CASSAPGSDIQYF. In DNA form, the CDR3 reads TGTGCCAGCAGCGCCCCAGGCTCGGACATTCAGTACTTC.

The CDR3, as DNA: TGTGCCAGCAGTTACAGGGGGCAGGGCTACGAGCAGTACTTC. It codes for CASSYRGQGYEQYF. V gene TRBV6-6 combines with J gene TRBJ2-7; 7 bases line up with TRBD1. Germline V lookup: CDR1 MNHNY, CDR2 SVGAGI (reference sequence). V lost 2 bases and J lost 3; bases outside the gene matches: 4. The CDR3 covers 14 residues.

This clone was counted between two and nine times. This CDR3 is also generated by other DNA sequences in the sample. The DNA of the CDR3 is TGCGCCAGCAGCTGGGCTACAGATACGCAGTATTTT. This encodes CASSWATDTQYF. This chain joins TRBV5-1 and TRBJ2-3, with unresolved D. Trimming took off 3 bases at V and 3 bases at J, with 5 bases between the two ends. The CDR3 extends over 12 amino acids. Per the germline V gene, CDR1 is SGHRS and CDR2 is YFSETQ.

The rearrangement joins TRBV19 to TRBJ2-6; 8 positions agree with TRBD1. The CDR3 loop spans 20 amino acids. The trim removed 3 bases at V and 1 base at J, leaving 14 bases unmatched. Germline V gene data show CDR1 as LNHDA and CDR2 as SQIVND (reference sequence). In nucleotides, the CDR3 is TGTGCCAGTAGTATCCGGGCAGGGGGCTCAATCAGTTCTGGGGCCAACGTCCTGACTTTC. Translation: CASSIRAGGSISSGANVLTF.

A word on this clone: This sample also contains other DNA sequences that code for the same CDR3. The chain's CDR3 is CASSLAGGGNSPLHF. CDR3 nucleotides: TGTGCCAGCAGTTTGGCGGGGGGAGGTAATTCACCCCTCCACTTT. The V and J genes are TRBV28 and TRBJ1-6; TRBD1 is a possible D gene (5 bases). CDR3 length equals 15 residues. V was trimmed by 3 bases and J by 6 bases, leaving 12 bases between them. Per the germline V gene, CDR1 is MDHEN and CDR2 is SYDVKM.

The rearrangement uses TRBV7-8 and TRBJ2-7; D gene unclear. Germline CDR1 reads SGHVS; CDR2 reads FQNEAQ. V was shortened by 5 bases and J by 3 bases, with 14 bases between the two germline ends. This CDR3 has 14 amino acids. The chain's CDR3 is CASSLYETSYEQYF. CDR3 bases: TGTGCCAGCAGCCTTTATGAGACAAGCTACGAGCAGTACTTC. Full variable domain (outside the CDR3, taken from reference TRBV7-8 and TRBJ2-7): GAGVSQSPRYKVAKRGQDVALRCDPISGHVSLFWYQQALGQGPEFLTYFQNEAQLDKSGLPSDRFFAERPEGSVSTLKIQRTQQEDSAVYLCASSLYETSYEQYFGPGTRLTVT.

The chain is built from TRBV6-5 and TRBJ2-7; 9 bases map to TRBD2. V lost 8 bases, J lost 3 bases, and 5 bases stayed unmatched. Per germline, CDR1 MNHEY and CDR2 SVGAGI. This CDR3 spans 13 amino acids. The CDR3: CASGAGGGYEQYF. The DNA for the CDR3 is TGTGCCAGCGGGGCGGGAGGGGGCTACGAGCAGTACTTC.

The CDR3 sequence: CASLGRGGPDTQYF. The CDR3 nucleotides read TGTGCCAGTCTAGGGCGGGGGGGCCCAGATACGCAGTATTTT. The chain employs TRBV28 and TRBJ2-3; 9 bases are a match to TRBD2. This CDR3 has 14 amino acids. After removal of 9 bases from V and 4 bases from J, the junction contained 8 bases not matched to a gene. Germline assignment: CDR1 MDHEN and CDR2 SYDVKM.

This clone was observed once. The chain combines TRBV11-2 with TRBJ1-1; no firm D call. Germline-derived CDR1 and CDR2 are SGHAT and FQNNGV. The germline V and J ends were trimmed by 3 bases and 6 bases, with 11 bases remaining between them. This CDR3 spans 13 amino acids. CDR3 bases: TGTGCCAGCAGCTTTAGGGAGTCCGCTGAAGCTTTCTTT. This gives the protein CASSFRESAEAFF.

This chain connects TRBV7-8 to TRBJ1-5, with 9 bases lining up with TRBD1. Trimming at V came to 6 bases and at J to 9 bases, leaving 6 bases not matched to a gene. The CDR3 consists of 13 residues. From germline, CDR1 is SGHVS and CDR2 FQNEAQ. Here the CDR3 reads CASRSGTGTPQHF. The CDR3 DNA follows: TGTGCCAGCAGGTCCGGGACAGGGACGCCCCAGCATTTT.

V usage is TRBV7-6 and J usage is TRBJ2-1, with D possibly being TRBD2 (6 bases). The germline V gene has CDR1 SGHVS and CDR2 FNYEAQ. This CDR3 comprises 13 residues. The germline V and J ends were trimmed by 5 bases and 8 bases, with 13 bases remaining between them. The DNA for the CDR3 is TGTGCCAGCAGCCCTCCCCGCGGGGATGAGCAGTTCTTC. Residues: CASSPPRGDEQFF.